This passage covers 25 T cell receptor beta chains from one sample sequenced in a study of T-cell memory formation after mild COVID-19. One entry per CDR3 protein, called by TCRdb with MiXCR from the 5' RACE reads. The profile shows around 450,000 distinct CDR3 sequences, 15% to 20% of them singletons. Material: PBMCs or a T cell subset sorted from them (not recorded which). These receptors were obtained from an adult woman who had mild COVID-19 (a few samples of this study predate the infection). Cell type and time point are not known.

The CDR3 loop is CASTSTKAQYF. The CDR3 coding sequence is TGTGCCAGCACCAGTACAAAGGCCCAGTACTTC. The genes are TRBV7-2 and TRBJ2-5; no definite D call. V shed 7 bases and J shed 9 bases, with 12 bases lying between them. Per germline, CDR1 SGHTA and CDR2 FQGNSA. The length of the CDR3 is 11 residues.

The genes are TRBV7-9 and TRBJ1-1, with D possibly being TRBD1 (6 bases). This CDR3 has 16 amino acids. CDR1 SEHNR and CDR2 FQNEAQ come from the germline V gene (reference sequence). V was shortened by 3 bases and J by 2 bases, with 16 bases between the two germline ends. CDR3 sequence: CASSFSLTRGNTEAFF. CDR3 coding DNA: TGTGCCAGCAGCTTCTCTTTGACCAGGGGAAACACTGAAGCTTTCTTT.

This chain links TRBV3-1 with TRBJ2-4; D ambiguous. Germline V gene lookup returns CDR1 LGHDT and CDR2 YNNKEL (reference sequence). The CDR3 length is 15 residues. V was clipped by 7 bases and J by 1 base, with 14 bases between them. CDR3 amino acids: CASTGPPKAKNIQYF. CDR3 sequence (DNA): TGTGCCAGCACCGGGCCCCCAAAGGCCAAAAACATTCAGTACTTC.

The gene calls are TRBV29-1 and TRBJ1-2; 9 bases map to TRBD1. Germline CDR1 and CDR2: SQVTM and ANQGSEA. The J segment lost 0 bases and the V segment lost 6 bases, leaving 2 bases of the junction unmatched. The length of the CDR3 is 13 residues. In DNA form, the CDR3 reads TGCAGCGTGGACAGGGGCACTAACTATGGCTACACCTTC. Protein product: CSVDRGTNYGYTF.

This clonotype was seen a handful of times. CDR3 in DNA: TGCGCCAGCAGCAGGGAATTTAGCACTGAAGCTTTCTTT. Translation gives CASSREFSTEAFF. This rearrangement joins TRBV5-1 to TRBJ1-1; D not certain. In germline, CDR1 is SGHRS, CDR2 YFSETQ. The CDR3 length is 13 residues. V was trimmed by 4 bases and J by 4 bases, leaving 11 bases between them.

The DNA for the CDR3 is TGTGCCAGTACCCCCACGGGGCTTCTGGAAGCTTTCTTT. It encodes CASTPTGLLEAFF. The chain joins TRBV19 to TRBJ1-1; possibly TRBD1 for D (5 bases). V was clipped by 7 bases and J by 8 bases, with 17 bases between them. The CDR3 sequence is 13 residues long. Germline loops: CDR1 LNHDA, CDR2 SQIVND (reference sequence).

The chain couples TRBV7-3 to TRBJ1-2; 12 bases align to TRBD1. The ends lost 2 bases at V and 7 bases at J; junction bases unmatched: 2. From germline, CDR1 is SGHTA and CDR2 FQGTGA. CDR3 length: 14 amino acids. The CDR3 loop is CASSLGTGGSGYTF. The CDR3 bases are TGTGCCAGCAGCTTAGGGACAGGGGGCTCTGGCTACACCTTC. The full variable domain, rest sourced from reference TRBV7-3 and TRBJ1-2, is GAGVSQTPSNKVTEKGKYVELRCDPISGHTALYWYRQSLGQGPEFLIYFQGTGAADDSGLPNDRFFAVRPEGSVSTLKIQRTERGDSAVYLCASSLGTGGSGYTFGSGTRLTVV.

This clonotype was found many times. V usage is TRBV11-2 and J usage is TRBJ2-5; TRBD1 is a possible D gene (5 bases). The CDR3 contains 14 residues. V gave up 1 base and J gave up 3 bases, with 9 bases separating them. Germline-derived CDR1 and CDR2 are SGHAT and FQNNGV. CDR3 sequence (DNA): TGTGCCAGCAGCTTAGCGTCAGGGAAAGAGACCCAGTACTTC. This encodes CASSLASGKETQYF. Full variable domain (outside the CDR3, taken from reference TRBV11-2 and TRBJ2-5): EAGVAQSPRYKIIEKRQSVAFWCNPISGHATLYWYQQILGQGPKLLIQFQNNGVVDDSQLPKDRFSAERLKGVDSTLKIQPAKLEDSAVYLCASSLASGKETQYFGPGTRLLVL.

The V gene is TRBV6-5, the J gene TRBJ1-2, with D possibly matching TRBD1 (5 bases). Germline assignment: CDR1 MNHEY and CDR2 SVGAGI. The CDR3 extends over 15 amino acids. With 2 bases removed from V and 7 bases from J, the gap between germline ends came to 17 bases. CDR3 amino acids: CASSYGAPEGSGYTF. Here the CDR3 DNA reads TGTGCCAGCAGTTACGGGGCGCCGGAGGGAAGTGGCTACACCTTC.

The rearrangement uses TRBV12-3 or TRBV12-4 and TRBJ2-3; 9 positions agree with TRBD2. With V trimmed by 6 bases and J by 8 bases, 9 bases remained unmatched. This CDR3 has 14 amino acids. The CDR3 nucleotides read TGTGCCAGCAGGAATTCAGCGGGAGGAATTACGCAGTATTTT. Its protein is CASRNSAGGITQYF.

The chain combines TRBV18 with TRBJ1-2; unclear D gene. This CDR3 region has 18 residues. V was clipped by 3 bases and J by 0 bases, with 20 bases between them. Germline V CDR1 and CDR2: KGHSH, LQKENI. The CDR3 sequence is CASSPLGQTEASNYGYTF. The CDR3 nucleotides read TGTGCCAGCTCACCTCTCGGCCAGACGGAGGCTTCTAACTATGGCTACACCTTC.

The V and J genes are TRBV18 and TRBJ2-3; D gene unclear. The CDR3 has 13 amino acids. Germline V gives CDR1 KGHSH, CDR2 LQKENI. V was pared by 7 bases and J by 3 bases, with 11 bases between. The CDR3 protein is CASYPTQTDTQYF. CDR3 DNA sequence: TGTGCCAGCTACCCGACACAGACAGATACGCAGTATTTT.

This clonotype turned up a few times. The chain uses TRBV20-1 and TRBJ2-3; TRBD2 matches at 7 bases. V lost 0 bases to trimming and J lost 4 bases; unmatched junction nucleotides: 10. Germline CDR1 and CDR2: DFQATT and SNEGSKA (reference sequence). CDR3 length equals 16 residues. CDR3: CSARDGMAGVADTQYF. CDR3 nucleotide sequence: TGCAGTGCTAGAGATGGGATGGCGGGAGTTGCAGATACGCAGTATTTT.

V usage is TRBV7-2 and J usage is TRBJ2-7, with D hard to call. V shed 4 bases and J shed 1 base, with 14 bases lying between them. Germline V gene lookup returns CDR1 SGHTA and CDR2 FQGNSA. This CDR3 contains 15 residues. CDR3 bases: TGTGCCAGCAGCTCTCTTGACTCCAGATCCTACGAGCAGTACTTC. Its translation is CASSSLDSRSYEQYF.

This chain connects TRBV6-1 to TRBJ2-5; unclear D gene. The CDR3 extends over 16 amino acids. Trimming stripped 1 base from V and 5 bases from J, with 17 bases between. Germline values: CDR1 MNHNS, CDR2 SASEGT. The CDR3 loop is CASSEGTAPSWETQYF. The CDR3 DNA is TGTGCCAGCAGTGAAGGTACAGCCCCGTCGTGGGAGACCCAGTACTTC.

The chain uses TRBV10-3 and TRBJ2-1; 7 nucleotides align to TRBD2. The CDR3 is made up of 16 amino acids. V was pared by 4 bases and J by 6 bases, with 12 bases of the junction left unmatched. Germline V lookup: CDR1 ENHRY, CDR2 SYGVKD. CDR3 amino acids: CAISGKRDFAPNEQFF. The CDR3 coding sequence is TGTGCCATCAGTGGGAAGCGGGATTTCGCCCCCAATGAGCAGTTCTTC.

In this sample, this clonotype turned up a few times. The chain joins TRBV7-9 to TRBJ2-1, with 9 bases fitting TRBD2. CDR1 SEHNR and CDR2 FQNEAQ come from the germline V gene (reference sequence). The V gene end was trimmed by 4 bases and the J gene end by 5 bases; junction bases not matched to a gene: 3. The CDR3 spans 14 residues. The CDR3 DNA reads TGTGCCAGCAGCTCTAGCGGGGCCAACAATGAGCAGTTCTTC. As protein: CASSSSGANNEQFF.

This clonotype was observed a few times. This chain uses TRBV25-1 with TRBJ2-7; D gene uncertain. The germline CDR1 and CDR2 sequences are MGHDK and SYGVNS. The length of the CDR3 is 12 residues. Deletions cut 4 bases from V and 7 bases from J, with 11 bases between. DNA of the CDR3: TGTGCCAGCAGTGCGCCATCGCGAGAGCAGTACTTC. Residues: CASSAPSREQYF.

The chain has TRBV27 and TRBJ2-5; 10 bases align to TRBD2. V was clipped by 3 bases and J by 3 bases; unmatched bases: 4. Germline V gives CDR1 MNHEY, CDR2 SMNVEV (reference sequence). CDR3 length: 15 amino acids. The CDR3 DNA reads TGTGCCAGCAGTTTTCTAGGACTAGCGGAAGAGACCCAGTACTTC. Its translation: CASSFLGLAEETQYF.

The chain couples TRBV25-1 to TRBJ2-4; 8 nucleotides align to TRBD2. With 5 bases clipped from V and 13 bases from J, the junction kept 7 bases outside the gene matches. Per the germline V gene, CDR1 is MGHDK and CDR2 is SYGVNS. The length of the CDR3 is 12 residues. The CDR3 coding sequence is TGTGCCAGCAGTCCGGGACTAGTGGCCCAGTACTTC. This gives the protein CASSPGLVAQYF.

This chain connects TRBV30 to TRBJ1-6, with no clear D. The germline V and J ends were trimmed by 4 bases and 7 bases, with 17 bases remaining between them. This CDR3 contains 15 residues. The germline V gene has CDR1 GTSNPN and CDR2 SVGIG (reference sequence). The CDR3 DNA sequence: TGTGCCTGGACCGAAACAGAGTTGGGAAATTCACCCCTCCACTTT. The encoded protein is CAWTETELGNSPLHF.

This clonotype was observed a handful of times. The chain joins TRBV2 to TRBJ1-4, with 7 bases identical to TRBD1. The CDR3 is 15 residues long. Germline V gives CDR1 SNHLY, CDR2 FYNNEI. The trim removed 7 bases at V and 7 bases at J, leaving 12 bases unmatched. CDR3 coding DNA: TGTGCCAGCACCTTCGACAGGGCCGGGACTGAAAAACTGTTTTTT. This codes for CASTFDRAGTEKLFF.

The V gene is TRBV5-1, the J gene TRBJ1-3; 8 positions match TRBD1. This CDR3 is 17 amino acids long. Looked up from germline, CDR1 is SGHRS and CDR2 is YFSETQ. The V segment lost 2 bases and the J segment 0 bases; nucleotides outside the gene matches: 7. The CDR3: CASSLTGTGGSGNTIYF. The CDR3 coding sequence is TGCGCCAGCAGCTTAACCGGGACAGGCGGCTCTGGAAACACCATATATTTT.

The chain joins TRBV6-2 or TRBV6-3 to TRBJ2-2, with 7 bases lining up with TRBD1. The CDR3 loop spans 14 amino acids. Germline V lookup: CDR1 MNHEY, CDR2 SVGEGT. Trimming at V came to 7 bases and at J to 0 bases, leaving 2 bases not matched to a gene. The DNA for the CDR3 is TGTGCCAGCACTACAGGGGCGAACACCGGGGAGCTGTTTTTT. It is translated as CASTTGANTGELFF.

The rearrangement links TRBV4-1 to TRBJ1-5, with 8 bases aligning to TRBD1. After removal of 2 bases from V and 5 bases from J, the junction contained 5 bases not matched to a gene. CDR1 MGHRA and CDR2 YSYEKL come from the germline V gene. The CDR3 extends over 15 amino acids. The CDR3 bases are TGCGCCAGCAGCCAACAGGGGGCTTTAGATCAGCCCCAGCATTTT. It translates to CASSQQGALDQPQHF.